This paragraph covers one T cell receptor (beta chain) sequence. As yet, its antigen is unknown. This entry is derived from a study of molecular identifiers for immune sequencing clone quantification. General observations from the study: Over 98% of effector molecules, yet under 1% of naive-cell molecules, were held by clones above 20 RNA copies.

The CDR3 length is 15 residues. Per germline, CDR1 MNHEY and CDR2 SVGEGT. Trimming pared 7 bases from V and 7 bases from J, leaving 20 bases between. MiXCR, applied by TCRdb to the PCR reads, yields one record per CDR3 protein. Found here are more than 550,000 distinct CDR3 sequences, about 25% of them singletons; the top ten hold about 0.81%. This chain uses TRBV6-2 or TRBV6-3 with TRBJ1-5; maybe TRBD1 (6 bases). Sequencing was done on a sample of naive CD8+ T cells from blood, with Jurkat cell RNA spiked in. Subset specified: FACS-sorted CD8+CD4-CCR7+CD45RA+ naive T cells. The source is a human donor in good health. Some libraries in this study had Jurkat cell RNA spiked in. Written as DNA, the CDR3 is TGTGCCAGCACTTCTGGAGGGGGGCTGGGGCAGCCCCAGCATTTT. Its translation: CASTSGGGLGQPQHF.